One and the same sample provided the 3 T cell receptor beta chains below, sequenced in a study of blood T cell repertoires in COVID-19. The table came from immunoSEQ multiplex PCR; TCRdb's copy has only in-frame clones and leaves some out. The profile shows 150,000 to 200,000 clones, more than 75% of them singletons. Source material: peripheral blood. The receptors shown here come from a person aged 70 to 85 with COVID-19, enrolled during active disease.

The chain recombines TRBV5-4 with TRBJ2-3; a possible D gene is TRBD2 (6 bases). Trimming shortened V by 4 bases and J by 5 bases, and 20 bases separated the two germline ends. This CDR3 is built from 16 residues. Germline CDR1 is SGHNT and CDR2 is YYREEE (reference sequence). The CDR3 loop is CASSLMSAGRGDTQYF. The CDR3 bases are TGTGCCAGCAGCCTGATGAGCGCCGGGAGAGGAGATACGCAGTATTTT.

The chain recombines TRBV6-4 with TRBJ1-2, with D possibly being TRBD1 (5 bases). The CDR3 is made up of 16 amino acids. Germline assignment: CDR1 MRHNA and CDR2 SNTAGT. Trimming cost V 3 bases and J 7 bases, with 21 bases left between them. This CDR3 is CASSEAPRVGRSGYTF. CDR3 coding DNA: TGTGCCAGCAGTGAGGCCCCCCGGGTGGGGCGAAGTGGCTACACCTTC.

The sample holds one count of this clone. The chain employs TRBV18 and TRBJ1-2; TRBD1 matches at 10 bases. Germline V gives CDR1 KGHSH, CDR2 LQKENI. This CDR3 comprises 15 residues. The junction had 10 bases not matched to a gene; V was cut back by 9 bases and J by 3 bases. The CDR3, as DNA: TGTGCCAGTTCGGGACAGGGGAATCGGGACTATGGCTACACCTTC. Translation gives CASSGQGNRDYGYTF.